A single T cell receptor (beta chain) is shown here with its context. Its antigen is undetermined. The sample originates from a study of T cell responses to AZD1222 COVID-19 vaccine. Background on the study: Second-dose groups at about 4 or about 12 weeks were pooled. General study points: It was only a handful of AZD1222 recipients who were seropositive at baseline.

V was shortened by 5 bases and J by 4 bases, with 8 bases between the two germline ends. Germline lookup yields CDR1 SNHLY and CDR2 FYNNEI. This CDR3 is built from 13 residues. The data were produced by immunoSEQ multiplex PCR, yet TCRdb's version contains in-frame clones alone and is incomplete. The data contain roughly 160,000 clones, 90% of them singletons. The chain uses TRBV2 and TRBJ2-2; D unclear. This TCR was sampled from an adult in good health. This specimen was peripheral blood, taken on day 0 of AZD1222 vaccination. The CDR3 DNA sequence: TGTGCCAGCAGTAATCGAGCCACCGGGGAGCTGTTTTTT. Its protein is CASSNRATGELFF.